This passage covers 19 T cell receptor beta chains from one sample sequenced in a study of read filtering for tumor transcriptome and immune sequencing. This library used approximately 370 ng RNA and molecular barcoded adaptors spanning alpha/delta and beta/gamma chains. TCRdb re-analysed the reads in MiXCR, keeping a single row per CDR3 protein. The profile shows about 48,000 distinct CDR3 sequences, around a fifth of them singletons. The sample was a population of CD138-negative cells sorted from bone marrow. The receptors originated from a donor at least 40 years old with multiple myeloma.

This clonotype has at least ten counts. The V call is TRBV20-1, the J call TRBJ2-2; 15 nucleotides agree with TRBD2. CDR1 is DFQATT and CDR2 is SNEGSKA in the germline V gene (reference sequence). The CDR3 is made up of 17 amino acids. V shed 0 bases and J 5 bases; nucleotides not matched to a gene: 4. CDR3 bases: TGCAGTGCTAGAGACGGACTAGCGGGAGGGCAAACCGGGGAGCTGTTTTTT. It yields the protein CSARDGLAGGQTGELFF.

Turning to this clonotype: This may arise from a read error, as a much more abundant clone is one base away. The chain's CDR3 is CASSESGAPTRELFF. CDR3 nucleotides: TGTGCCAGCAGTGAAAGTGGCGCGCCCACCAGGGAGCTGTTTTTT. V usage is TRBV2 and J usage is TRBJ2-2; D not resolved. Germline V lookup: CDR1 SNHLY, CDR2 FYNNEI. The CDR3 has 15 amino acids. Variable domain in full (rest from reference TRBV2 and TRBJ2-2): EPEVTQTPSHQVTQMGQEVILRCVPISNHLYFYWYRQILGQKVEFLVSFYNNEISEKSEIFDDQFSVERPDGSNFTLKIRSTKLEDSAMYFCASSESGAPTRELFFGEGSRLTVL.

The J gene is TRBJ2-3, the V gene TRBV24-1; no definite D call. This CDR3 has 14 residues. Germline-derived CDR1 and CDR2 are KGHDR and SFDVKD. Trimming stripped 1 base from V and 2 bases from J, with 6 bases between. CDR3 DNA sequence: TGTGCCACCAGTGATTTAGCTGACACAGATACGCAGTATTTT. As protein: CATSDLADTDTQYF.

This clonotype showed up many times. The chain is built from TRBV7-9 and TRBJ2-7; D call uncertain. With 4 bases removed from V and 3 bases from J, the gap between germline ends came to 16 bases. There are 15 residues in the CDR3. Germline V CDR1 and CDR2: SEHNR, FQNEAQ (reference sequence). The CDR3 DNA follows: TGTGCCAGCAGCTCCCCCGGATCCGGAGTCTACGAGCAGTACTTC. It translates to CASSSPGSGVYEQYF.

In its sample, this clonotype was seen many times. This chain links TRBV7-2 with TRBJ2-2; TRBD2 might be the D (6 bases). Trimming cost V 5 bases and J 7 bases, with 14 bases left between them. CDR1 is SGHTA, CDR2 FQGNSA, per germline. The CDR3 is made up of 14 amino acids. This CDR3 is CASSAILAIGELFF. The DNA for the CDR3 is TGTGCCAGCAGCGCGATACTAGCAATCGGGGAGCTGTTTTTT.

The table lists this clonotype with many counts. The chain links TRBV28 to TRBJ2-2; unclear D gene. The CDR3 totals 12 residues. The V end was cut by 5 bases, the J end by 5 bases, with 6 bases between. CDR1 MDHEN and CDR2 SYDVKM come from the germline V gene. CDR3 amino acids: CASSLSTGELFF. The CDR3 nucleotides are TGTGCCAGCAGTCTGTCGACCGGGGAGCTGTTTTTT.

This clonotype was found many times. The rearrangement joins TRBV20-1 to TRBJ2-1; 10 bases match TRBD2. This CDR3 is built from 17 residues. Per the germline V gene, CDR1 is DFQATT and CDR2 is SNEGSKA (reference sequence). The ends lost 0 bases at V and 3 bases at J; junction bases unmatched: 8. CDR3 coding DNA: TGCAGTGCTAGAGATGCGGGGGTAGCGGGAGGCTACAATGAGCAGTTCTTC. This translates into CSARDAGVAGGYNEQFF.

At least ten counts were recorded for this clonotype. The chain links TRBV7-2 to TRBJ2-1; 12 bases are shared with TRBD2. Germline trimming cut 10 bases from V and 8 bases from J; bases unmatched to any gene: 9. The CDR3 is made up of 14 amino acids. Germline CDR1 reads SGHTA; CDR2 reads FQGNSA. The chain's CDR3 is CATERLAGDDEQFF. CDR3 DNA sequence: TGTGCCACGGAAAGACTAGCGGGAGACGATGAGCAGTTCTTC.

This rearrangement joins TRBV5-1 to TRBJ2-3; D is unresolved. The V and J ends lost 5 bases and 5 bases respectively, with 9 bases between them. The CDR3 is 12 amino acids. Germline loops: CDR1 SGHRS, CDR2 YFSETQ. The DNA of the CDR3 is TGCGCCAGCAGATCCTTAGTAGATACGCAGTATTTT. Residues: CASRSLVDTQYF. Complete variable domain (other parts from reference TRBV5-1 and TRBJ2-3): KAGVTQTPRYLIKTRGQQVTLSCSPISGHRSVSWYQQTPGQGLQFLFEYFSETQRNKGNFPGRFSGRQFSNSRSEMNVSTLELGDSALYLCASRSLVDTQYFGPGTRLTVL.

The V gene is TRBV24-1, the J gene TRBJ2-1, with TRBD2 identical over 9 bases. Germline V lookup: CDR1 KGHDR, CDR2 SFDVKD. V trimming: 8 bases; J trimming: 8 bases; junction bases outside the gene matches: 15. This CDR3 spans 16 amino acids. The CDR3 DNA reads as TGTGCCACCAATCATGGGGGCCGCGGGAGGGGGGATGAGCAGTTCTTC. It codes for CATNHGGRGRGDEQFF.

This clonotype showed up many times. The CDR3 here is CASGSGANVLTF. The CDR3 DNA is TGCGCCTCCGGGTCTGGGGCCAACGTCCTGACTTTC. The chain joins TRBV10-2 to TRBJ2-6; D is unclear. There are 12 residues in the CDR3. Trimming left V 11 bases short and J 1 base short, with 6 bases between. Per the germline V gene, CDR1 is WSHSY and CDR2 is SAAADI.

This clonotype showed up many times. The chain combines TRBV7-2 with TRBJ2-2; D ambiguous. V dropped 1 base and J dropped 3 bases, with 3 bases sitting between them. CDR1 is SGHTA and CDR2 is FQGNSA in the germline V gene. The CDR3 is made up of 13 amino acids. The CDR3 DNA reads as TGTGCCAGCAGCTTAGACTACACCGGGGAGCTGTTTTTT. Its translation is CASSLDYTGELFF.

About this clonotype itself: A far larger clone differs by one base, so this is likely a read error. CDR3 sequence: CASSNTLRDRVYSEQFF. The CDR3 nucleotides are TGTGCCAGCAGCAATACTCTGCGGGACAGGGTCTACAGTGAGCAGTTCTTC. V is TRBV7-2 and J is TRBJ2-1, with TRBD1 matching over 9 bases. The CDR3 is made up of 17 amino acids. Per the germline V gene, CDR1 is SGHTA and CDR2 is FQGNSA.

This clonotype has ten or more counts. At one end, the junction sequence differs from germline, possibly due to a read error. The chain couples TRBV7-3 to TRBJ2-1, with 8 bases lining up with TRBD2. Germline V gene lookup returns CDR1 SGHTA and CDR2 FQGTGA. CDR3 length equals 16 residues. CDR3 DNA sequence: TGTGCCAGCAGCTCGCGGCGGGGGGACTCCCACAATGAGCAGTTCTTC. It translates to CASSSRRGDSHNEQFF.

In this sample, this clonotype turned up many times. The rearrangement links TRBV10-2 to TRBJ1-1; D perhaps matches TRBD1 (5 bases). Trimming shortened V by 9 bases and J by 1 base, and 6 bases separated the two germline ends. The CDR3 spans 11 residues. Germline values: CDR1 WSHSY, CDR2 SAAADI. The CDR3 reads CASGQNTEAFF. The CDR3 DNA reads TGCGCCAGTGGACAGAACACTGAAGCTTTCTTT.

About this clonotype itself: Germline is not matched at one junction end, which may reflect a read error. The gene calls are TRBV20-1 and TRBJ2-3; 7 positions match TRBD2. Germline V gene sequence: CDR1 DFQATT, CDR2 SNEGSKA (reference sequence). The CDR3 spans 12 residues. CDR3 nucleotide sequence: TGTGGTGCTAGCGGAAGCACAGATACGCAGTATTTT. Protein product: CGASGSTDTQYF.

This clonotype was detected ten times or more. The chain links TRBV12-3 or TRBV12-4 to TRBJ1-5, with D maybe TRBD1 (5 bases). Trimming took 7 bases from V and 3 from J, leaving 16 bases between them. The CDR3 contains 15 residues. The CDR3 region is CASTLGAGSNQPQHF. Written as DNA, the CDR3 is TGTGCCAGCACCCTAGGGGCAGGATCCAATCAGCCCCAGCATTTT.

Many counts were recorded for this clonotype. V is TRBV20-1 and J is TRBJ2-7; 8 bases fit TRBD2. CDR1 and CDR2 (germline): DFQATT, SNEGSKA (reference sequence). V was pared by 6 bases and J by 7 bases, with 5 bases of the junction left unmatched. The CDR3 consists of 11 residues. CDR3 amino acids: CSANPGGEQYF. The CDR3 coding sequence is TGCAGTGCCAACCCGGGGGGGGAGCAGTACTTC.

This clonotype came up many times. The chain has TRBV20-1 and TRBJ2-7; 15 positions agree with TRBD2. Germline assignment: CDR1 DFQATT and CDR2 SNEGSKA (reference sequence). Trimming removed 3 bases from V and 4 bases from J; junction bases left unmatched: 7. This CDR3 comprises 16 residues. CDR3 region: CSASRSGTSGRYEQYF. The DNA of the CDR3 is TGCAGTGCTAGTCGGTCAGGGACTAGCGGGAGGTACGAGCAGTACTTC.